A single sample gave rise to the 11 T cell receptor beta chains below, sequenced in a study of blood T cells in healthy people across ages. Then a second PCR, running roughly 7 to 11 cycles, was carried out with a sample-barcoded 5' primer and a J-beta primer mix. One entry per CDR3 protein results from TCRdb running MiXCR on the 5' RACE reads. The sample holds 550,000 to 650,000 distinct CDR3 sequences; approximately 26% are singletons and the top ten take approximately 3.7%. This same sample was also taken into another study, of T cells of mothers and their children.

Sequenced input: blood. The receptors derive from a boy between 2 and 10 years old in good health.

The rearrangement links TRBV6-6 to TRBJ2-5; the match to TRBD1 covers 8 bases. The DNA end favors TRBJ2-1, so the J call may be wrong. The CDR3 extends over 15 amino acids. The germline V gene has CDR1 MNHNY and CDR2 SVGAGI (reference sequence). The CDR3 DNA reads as TGTGCCAGCAGTGCGGACAGGGCTTCAGGCAATGAGCAGTTCTTC. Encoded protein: CASSADRASGNEQFF.

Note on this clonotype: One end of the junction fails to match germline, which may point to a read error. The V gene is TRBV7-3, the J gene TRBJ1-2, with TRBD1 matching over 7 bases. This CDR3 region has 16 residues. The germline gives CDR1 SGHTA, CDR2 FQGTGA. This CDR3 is CASSLGPGGANYGNTF. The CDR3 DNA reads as TGTGCCAGCAGCTTGGGGCCAGGGGGAGCTAACTATGGCAACACCTTC.

CDR3 bases: TGTGCCAGCAGCTTATCTAGCGGGGGAGGCACAGATACGCAGTATTTT. Encoded protein: CASSLSSGGGTDTQYF. The genes are TRBV7-9 and TRBJ2-3, with 10 nucleotides matching TRBD2. In germline, CDR1 is SEHNR, CDR2 FQNEAQ (reference sequence). This CDR3 comprises 16 residues. J was trimmed by 1 base and V by 2 bases; bases with no gene match: 3.

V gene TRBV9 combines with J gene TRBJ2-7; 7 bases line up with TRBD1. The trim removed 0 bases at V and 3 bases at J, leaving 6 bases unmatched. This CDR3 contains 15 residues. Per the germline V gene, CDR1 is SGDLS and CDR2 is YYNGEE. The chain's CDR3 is CASSVAATGSYEQYF. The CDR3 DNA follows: TGTGCCAGCAGCGTAGCGGCGACAGGGAGCTACGAGCAGTACTTC.

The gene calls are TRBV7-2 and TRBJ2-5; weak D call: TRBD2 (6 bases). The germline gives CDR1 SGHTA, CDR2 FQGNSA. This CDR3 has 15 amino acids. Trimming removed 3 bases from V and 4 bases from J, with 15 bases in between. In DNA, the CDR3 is TGTGCCAGCAGCTTTTGGGGGGAAGGGTCAGAGACCCAGTACTTC. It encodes CASSFWGEGSETQYF. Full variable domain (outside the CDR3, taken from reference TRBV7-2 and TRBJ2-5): GAGVSQSPSNKVTEKGKDVELRCDPISGHTALYWYRQSLGQGLEFLIYFQGNSAPDKSGLPSDRFSAERTGGSVSTLTIQRTQQEDSAVYLCASSFWGEGSETQYFGPGTRLLVL.

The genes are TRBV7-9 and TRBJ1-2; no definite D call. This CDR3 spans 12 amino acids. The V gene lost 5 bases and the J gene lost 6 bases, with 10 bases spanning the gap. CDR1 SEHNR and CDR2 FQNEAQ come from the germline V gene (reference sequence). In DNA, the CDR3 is TGTGCCAGCAGCCCGGAAAAGGATGGCTACACCTTC. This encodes CASSPEKDGYTF.

The DNA for the CDR3 is TGTGCCAGCAGTTTAAAGGAGGTAACTGAAGCTTTCTTT. This sequence encodes CASSLKEVTEAFF. V is TRBV12-3 or TRBV12-4 and J is TRBJ1-1, with D hard to call. Trimming took 2 bases from V and 5 from J, leaving 9 bases between them. The CDR3 runs 13 residues.

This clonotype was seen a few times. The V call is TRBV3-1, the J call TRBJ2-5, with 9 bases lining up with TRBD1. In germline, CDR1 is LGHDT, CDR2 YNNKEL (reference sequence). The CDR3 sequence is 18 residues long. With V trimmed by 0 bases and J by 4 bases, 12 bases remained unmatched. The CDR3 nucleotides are TGTGCCAGCAGCCAAGACGGAACAGGGGGCTCTGTGGGAGAGACCCAGTACTTC. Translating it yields CASSQDGTGGSVGETQYF.

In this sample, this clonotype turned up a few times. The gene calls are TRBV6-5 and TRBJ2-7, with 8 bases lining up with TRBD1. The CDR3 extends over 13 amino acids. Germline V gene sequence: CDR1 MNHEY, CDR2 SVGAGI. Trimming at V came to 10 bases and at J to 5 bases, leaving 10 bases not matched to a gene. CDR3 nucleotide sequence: TGTGCCACAAGGACAGGGTTGTCCCACGAGCAGTACTTC. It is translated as CATRTGLSHEQYF.

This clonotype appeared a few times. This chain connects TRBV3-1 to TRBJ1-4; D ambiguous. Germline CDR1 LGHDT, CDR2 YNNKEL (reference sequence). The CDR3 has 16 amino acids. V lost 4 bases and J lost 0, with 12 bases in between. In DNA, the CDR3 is TGTGCCAGCAGCCCCTCCTTTAGAGCAACTAATGAAAAACTGTTTTTT. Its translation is CASSPSFRATNEKLFF.

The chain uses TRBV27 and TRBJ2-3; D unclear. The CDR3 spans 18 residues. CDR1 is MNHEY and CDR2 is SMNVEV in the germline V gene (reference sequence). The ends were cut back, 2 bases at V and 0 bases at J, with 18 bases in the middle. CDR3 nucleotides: TGTGCCAGCAGTTTACGGAGTTGGACGGTCTCTAGCACAGATACGCAGTATTTT. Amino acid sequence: CASSLRSWTVSSTDTQYF.